This T cell receptor beta chain was identified during a study of cytomegalovirus exposure and HLA in healthy donors (dated by TCRdb to 2015 to 2018). In the study overall: The roughly 650 repertoires of the first cohort and the roughly 120 validation repertoires were produced on the same platform, according to a later analysis. The aim of the study was to test whether cataloging public T cell receptors could identify signatures of past pathogen exposure. In addition to the first cohort of 650 to 750 subjects, a separate validation cohort of 120 different subjects was used. The study combined high-throughput TCR immunosequencing, statistical association of individual TCRs with disease status, and machine learning to predict cytomegalovirus infection status.

Separate from the roughly 660-subject first cohort, the validation cohort of around 130 subjects was the group to which the donors belonged. Findings and caveats that apply to the study as a whole: In vitro tests confirmed that a few of the cytomegalovirus-associated TCR beta chains recognize cytomegalovirus antigens. A later analysis had no HLA typing for the validation cohort, so co-occurrence there was scored across all 110 or so repertoires. The authors suggested that the approach could potentially be extended to other disease states and immunological phenotypes. The study gave a list of under 200 TCR beta chains associated with cytomegalovirus. In both the original and validation cohorts, the classifier was reported to diagnose cytomegalovirus status with high specificity and sensitivity. A later analysis found that TCRs clustered in the first cohort also tended to co-occur in the roughly 120 validation repertoires, with 94% of cluster scores above 0. Most TCR sequences were seen in very few donors, while some public TCRs were found in many individuals.

Library construction relied on the immunoSEQ multiplex PCR assay. The authors' pipeline ran thus. A statistical classification framework was built for diagnosing cytomegalovirus status from the catalog of TCR beta chain sequences. In its TCRdb copy, this immuneACCESS table keeps in-frame sequences only and misses some clones. Where compared with another copy, unresolved V genes explain less than half of these, and the others have no known cause. V and J calls and clone size are those listed in that table; D and trimming were worked out from the DNA. Here the sample has 120,000 or so clones; around 90% occur a single time. The top ten constitute 1.9% of the sample. Comments on this clone: The clone's antigen remains unknown. Base qualities are not provided; no much larger clone lies one nucleotide away.

V and J lose 6 bases and 6 bases, and a span of 30 bases separates them. Taken from cysteine to phenylalanine, the CDR3 has 19 residues. Solely the CDR3 DNA is kept, with 57 bases framed from the first base. For CDR1 and CDR2, the germline V gene lists SGHTA and FQGTGA. Sample: PBMCs. The clonotype originates from a woman aged 18-29 years in good health and CMV-seronegative. This chain joins TRBV7-3 to TRBJ1-5; possibly the D gene is TRBD1, per 5 matching bases. The nucleotide sequence reads TGTGCCAGCAGACGACCGACCGACAGTTTTTGCCCCGAAGGTCAGCCCCAGCATTTT. This is translated as CASRRPTDSFCPEGQPQHF.